This T cell receptor (beta chain) was identified in a study of beta chain features in type 1 diabetes. Broader study findings: Any HLA effect on TCRB rearrangement was left unresolved by small sub-analyses. In every one of the four CD4+ subsets, TCRB CDR3s were moderately but significantly shorter in Type 1 diabetes patients.

cDNA synthesis used the whole RNA isolate, giving expressed TCRB sequences. The protocol was immunoSEQ multiplex PCR, while the TCRdb copy is restricted to in-frame clones and leaves out a portion. This sample has around 280,000 clones, with 15% found just once. Each of the CD4+ naive, central memory, regulatory and stem cell-like memory populations was sorted via CD45RO/CCR7/CD25/CD127/CD95/CD27. This clone was seen only a few times. Antigen unknown. The receptor was isolated from a man aged 18 to 35 with type 1 diabetes. The sequenced material came from naive CD4+ T cells from blood.

The CDR3 DNA reads as TGTGCCAGCAGAGGACTAGCGATGGACCCCTCCTACAATGAGCAGTTCTTC. Protein sequence: CASRGLAMDPSYNEQFF. This sequence joins TRBV27 and TRBJ2-1; 9 positions agree with TRBD2. V shed 6 bases, J shed 0 bases, and the junction held 9 bases outside the gene matches. CDR1 is MNHEY and CDR2 is SMNVEV in the germline V gene (reference sequence). The CDR3 runs 17 residues.